A single sample gave rise to the 32 T cell receptor beta chains below, sequenced in a study of long-term antiretroviral therapy in people with HIV. immunoSEQ v3.0 was run at survey level. The assay was immunoSEQ multiplex PCR, and TCRdb's table has in-frame clones only and misses some. The table shows 25,000 to 30,000 clones, with approximately 94% occurring only once. Sequenced material: unsorted PBMCs, taken 7.3 to 7.5 years after starting antiretroviral therapy. The receptors come from a man between 45 and 60 years old with HIV.

V is TRBV14 and J is TRBJ1-1, with D hard to call. The CDR3 consists of 12 residues. Per the germline V gene, CDR1 is SGHDN and CDR2 is FVKESK. V gave up 8 bases and J gave up 1 base, with 8 bases separating them. CDR3 DNA: TGTGCCAGCGGTACACCGAACACTGAAGCTTTCTTT. It specifies CASGTPNTEAFF.

The V call is TRBV6-1, the J call TRBJ1-3; unclear D gene. The CDR3 has 13 residues. The germline V gene has CDR1 MNHNS and CDR2 SASEGT. V lost 2 bases to trimming and J lost 2 bases, with 4 bases between them. The CDR3 is CASSENPGNTIYF. The CDR3 DNA reads as TGTGCCAGCAGTGAAAATCCTGGAAACACCATATATTTT.

The V gene is TRBV28, the J gene TRBJ2-7; D ambiguous. Trimming cost V 2 bases and J 0 bases, with 5 bases left between them. CDR3 length equals 13 residues. CDR1 is MDHEN and CDR2 is SYDVKM in the germline V gene. CDR3 DNA: TGTGCCAGCAGTTTACAGAGCTCCTACGAGCAGTACTTC. It encodes CASSLQSSYEQYF.

The chain joins TRBV29-1 to TRBJ1-1, with 9 bases that match TRBD1. Trimming removed 7 bases from V and 4 bases from J; junction bases left unmatched: 7. The length of the CDR3 is 13 residues. From germline, CDR1 is SQVTM and CDR2 ANQGSEA. CDR3 amino acids: CSATSGQGTEAFF. CDR3 DNA: TGCAGCGCCACCTCGGGACAGGGCACTGAAGCTTTCTTT.

V usage is TRBV4-3 and J usage is TRBJ1-3; TRBD1 is a possible D gene (5 bases). Between the trimmed V and J ends, which lost 1 base and 4 bases, there was a span of 20 bases. This CDR3 comprises 18 residues. Germline V CDR1 and CDR2: LGHNA, YSLEER. The CDR3 sequence: CASSQAPGSRVAGNTIYF. Written as DNA, the CDR3 is TGCGCCAGCAGCCAAGCTCCCGGATCCAGGGTGGCCGGAAACACCATATATTTT.

V and J are TRBV2 and TRBJ2-1; unclear D gene. The germline V gene encodes CDR1 SNHLY and CDR2 FYNNEI. V was cut by 1 base and J by 8 bases, with 15 bases left in between. The CDR3 loop spans 15 amino acids. The CDR3 loop is CASSEGAATAYEQFF. CDR3 in DNA: TGTGCCAGCAGTGAAGGGGCAGCGACCGCGTATGAGCAGTTCTTC.

The chain carries TRBV14 and TRBJ2-7, with D perhaps given as TRBD1 or TRBD2 (5 bases each). Germline V lookup: CDR1 SGHDN, CDR2 FVKESK. V was trimmed by 1 base and J by 4 bases, leaving 14 bases between them. This CDR3 comprises 15 residues. CDR3: CASSQAGTQYYEQYF. The CDR3 region has the DNA TGTGCCAGCAGCCAAGCCGGGACCCAGTATTACGAGCAGTACTTC.

CDR3 in DNA: TGTGCCAGTAGCCAGGGACTCCGGGGTGAGCAGTACTTC. Translated, it gives CASSQGLRGEQYF. The chain links TRBV19 to TRBJ2-7; perhaps TRBD2 as D (6 bases). The germline V gene has CDR1 LNHDA and CDR2 SQIVND (reference sequence). Trimming left V 6 bases short and J 7 bases short, with 16 bases between. The CDR3 has 13 residues.

This rearrangement joins TRBV2 to TRBJ2-7; TRBD2 matches 8 bases. Germline V gives CDR1 SNHLY, CDR2 FYNNEI. J lost 5 bases, V lost 7 bases, and 13 bases had no gene match. The CDR3 is 15 amino acids. CDR3 in amino acids: CASTAGRGELHEQYF. Written as DNA, the CDR3 is TGTGCCAGCACCGCTGGGCGGGGGGAATTGCACGAGCAGTACTTC. Supplemented by reference TRBV2 and TRBJ2-7, the full variable domain reads EPEVTQTPSHQVTQMGQEVILRCVPISNHLYFYWYRQILGQKVEFLVSFYNNEISEKSEIFDDQFSVERPDGSNFTLKIRSTKLEDSAMYFCASTAGRGELHEQYFGPGTRLTVT.

The chain recombines TRBV19 with TRBJ1-2; TRBD1 matches at 8 bases. CDR3 length: 15 residues. V was pared by 3 bases and J by 7 bases, with 10 bases of the junction left unmatched. CDR1 is LNHDA, CDR2 SQIVND, per germline (reference sequence). The chain's CDR3 is CASSIIPTGVGGYTF. The CDR3, as DNA: TGTGCCAGTAGTATCATCCCGACAGGGGTAGGTGGCTACACCTTC.

This clone was recorded once. This chain uses TRBV12-5 with TRBJ2-7, with 7 bases identical to TRBD1. The germline V gene encodes CDR1 LGHNT and CDR2 FRNRAP. This CDR3 is built from 19 residues. V was clipped by 0 bases and J by 5 bases; unmatched bases: 19. The CDR3 sequence: CASGLVLEGANLLLDEQYF. The CDR3 coding sequence is TGTGCTAGTGGTTTGGTACTTGAGGGGGCGAACCTCCTACTTGACGAGCAGTACTTC.

V gene TRBV27 combines with J gene TRBJ2-7; 10 nucleotides agree with TRBD1. This CDR3 region has 18 residues. From germline, CDR1 is MNHEY and CDR2 SMNVEV (reference sequence). After removal of 2 bases from V and 3 bases from J, the junction contained 13 bases not matched to a gene. The CDR3, as DNA: TGTGCCAGCAGTTTAAAGGGCCCCCGGGACAGGGGCTTCTACGAGCAGTACTTC. This codes for CASSLKGPRDRGFYEQYF.

The chain is built from TRBV10-3 and TRBJ1-5; D is perhaps TRBD1 (5 bases). The CDR3 consists of 13 residues. V was trimmed by 8 bases and J by 3 bases, leaving 11 bases between them. Germline values: CDR1 ENHRY, CDR2 SYGVKD. The CDR3 reads CAIGASDNQPQHF. CDR3 nucleotide sequence: TGTGCCATCGGGGCCAGTGACAATCAGCCCCAGCATTTT.

V gene TRBV19 combines with J gene TRBJ1-2; D is uncertain. The CDR3 has 16 residues. Looked up from germline, CDR1 is LNHDA and CDR2 is SQIVND (reference sequence). Between the trimmed V and J ends, which lost 1 base and 2 bases, there was a span of 14 bases. The CDR3 loop reads CASSIGRIQANYGYTF. The CDR3 nucleotides read TGTGCCAGTAGTATAGGCAGGATTCAGGCGAACTATGGCTACACCTTC. The variable domain in full, with the rest retrieved from reference TRBV19 and TRBJ1-2, is DGGITQSPKYLFRKEGQNVTLSCEQNLNHDAMYWYRQDPGQGLRLIYYSQIVNDFQKGDIAEGYSVSREKKESFPLTVTSAQKNPTAFYLCASSIGRIQANYGYTFGSGTRLTVV.

This chain joins TRBV9 and TRBJ2-7; TRBD2 matches 8 bases. V dropped 2 bases and J dropped 6; count of bases not matched to a gene: 7. The CDR3 consists of 14 residues. The germline gives CDR1 SGDLS, CDR2 YYNGEE. In DNA form, the CDR3 reads TGTGCCAGCAGCGTCAGGACGGGAGGGGCCGAGCAGTACTTC. Protein product: CASSVRTGGAEQYF.

The rearrangement joins TRBV10-1 to TRBJ2-3; 7 bases are shared with TRBD1. Germline values: CDR1 WNHNN, CDR2 SYGVQD (reference sequence). CDR3 length: 15 amino acids. V gave up 2 bases and J gave up 1 base; unmatched junction bases: 3. The CDR3 coding sequence is TGCGCCAGCAGTGAGGGGCAGGGGGGCACAGATACGCAGTATTTT. As protein: CASSEGQGGTDTQYF.

This clone appeared once. V and J are TRBV9 and TRBJ1-2, with D maybe TRBD1 (5 bases). Between the trimmed V and J ends, which lost 3 bases and 5 bases, there was a span of 11 bases. The germline V gene has CDR1 SGDLS and CDR2 YYNGEE. This CDR3 has 13 amino acids. CDR3 sequence reads: CASSGLGGYGYTF. The CDR3 coding sequence is TGTGCCAGCAGCGGTCTCGGGGGTTATGGCTACACCTTC.

The chain carries TRBV7-2 and TRBJ1-6, with D possibly TRBD1 on 6 matching bases. The CDR3 has 15 amino acids. From germline, CDR1 is SGHTA and CDR2 FQGNSA. Between the trimmed V and J ends, which lost 1 base and 9 bases, there was a span of 13 bases. The CDR3 is CASSLVGGEGSPLHF. The CDR3, as DNA: TGTGCCAGCAGCTTAGTAGGGGGTGAGGGTTCACCCCTCCACTTT. Filled out from reference TRBV7-2 and TRBJ1-6, the complete variable domain reads GAGVSQSPSNKVTEKGKDVELRCDPISGHTALYWYRQSLGQGLEFLIYFQGNSAPDKSGLPSDRFSAERTGGSVSTLTIQRTQQEDSAVYLCASSLVGGEGSPLHFGNGTRLTVT.

V gene TRBV15 combines with J gene TRBJ1-5; 8 positions match TRBD1. The CDR3 has 14 amino acids. Germline CDR1 and CDR2: LNHNV and YYDKDF (reference sequence). V lost 4 bases and J lost 6; bases outside the gene matches: 5. The CDR3 DNA reads TGTGCCACCAGCACAGTGGACAGGGTTCAGCCCCAGCATTTT. It encodes CATSTVDRVQPQHF.

The rearrangement uses TRBV4-2 and TRBJ1-1; D is undetermined. Between the trimmed V and J ends, which lost 1 base and 1 base, there was a span of 13 bases. Germline V gene lookup returns CDR1 LGHNA and CDR2 YNFKEQ. This CDR3 has 16 amino acids. Here the CDR3 DNA reads TGTGCCAGCAGCCAAGGGGCCCTTCGGGAGAACACTGAAGCTTTCTTT. Its protein is CASSQGALRENTEAFF.

The chain employs TRBV28 and TRBJ1-2; D gene unclear. Germline V gene data show CDR1 as MDHEN and CDR2 as SYDVKM. Deletions cut 2 bases from V and 4 bases from J, with 8 bases between. The CDR3 has 13 amino acids. DNA for the CDR3: TGTGCCAGCAGTTTAGCGTCAGGCTATGGCTACACCTTC. This codes for CASSLASGYGYTF.

Written as DNA, the CDR3 is TGTGCCAGCAGCTTACGGACTAGCGGTACGGGAGCGGATACGCAGTATTTT. This translates into CASSLRTSGTGADTQYF. This chain uses TRBV7-2 with TRBJ2-3, with 10 nucleotides matching TRBD2. V lost 2 bases and J lost 6; bases outside the gene matches: 11. The CDR3 covers 17 residues. CDR1 is SGHTA and CDR2 is FQGNSA in the germline V gene.

The chain carries TRBV12-5 and TRBJ1-1; possible D gene TRBD1, 5 bases. This CDR3 is 13 amino acids long. Germline V gene sequence: CDR1 LGHNT, CDR2 FRNRAP. Trimming cost V 2 bases and J 4 bases, with 8 bases left between them. The CDR3 spells CASGLSGSTEAFF. CDR3 sequence (DNA): TGTGCTAGTGGTTTGTCAGGGAGCACTGAAGCTTTCTTT. The full variable domain, its missing parts supplied by reference TRBV12-5 and TRBJ1-1, is DARVTQTPRHKVTEMGQEVTMRCQPILGHNTVFWYRQTMMQGLELLAYFRNRAPLDDSGMPKDRFSAEMPDATLATLKIQPSEPRDSAVYFCASGLSGSTEAFFGQGTRLTVV.

The V gene is TRBV7-3, the J gene TRBJ2-2, with D maybe TRBD1 (5 bases). The germline CDR1 and CDR2 sequences are SGHTA and FQGTGA. Trimming left V 1 base short and J 5 bases short, with 8 bases between. There are 14 residues in the CDR3. The CDR3 coding sequence is TGTGCCAGCAGCTTAAAGGCAGGGACCGGGGAGCTGTTTTTT. The encoded protein is CASSLKAGTGELFF.

This chain's CDR3 is CASSGVDRGSPNEQYF. DNA for the CDR3: TGTGCCAGCAGTGGCGTTGACAGGGGCTCCCCGAACGAGCAGTACTTC. The genes are TRBV6-1 and TRBJ2-7; 8 positions agree with TRBD1. Germline V gene data show CDR1 as MNHNS and CDR2 as SASEGT. V gave up 4 bases and J gave up 5 bases; unmatched junction bases: 13. This CDR3 spans 16 amino acids.

The rearrangement uses TRBV5-1 and TRBJ2-1, with a weak D call TRBD2 (5 bases). This CDR3 region has 15 residues. Trimming took off 4 bases at V and 6 bases at J, with 17 bases between the two ends. Germline CDR1 is SGHRS and CDR2 is YFSETQ. The CDR3 region has the DNA TGCGCCAGCAGCGACCGGGATCCGGGCGGCAATGAGCAGTTCTTC. Its protein is CASSDRDPGGNEQFF.

The chain uses TRBV6-1 and TRBJ1-5; the D is unclear. CDR3 size: 18 residues. CDR1 is MNHNS, CDR2 SASEGT, per germline. Trimming shortened V by 0 bases and J by 0 bases, and 15 bases separated the two germline ends. CDR3 bases: TGTGCCAGCAGTGAAGCGGTGGTTCCCCTTTATAGCAATCAGCCCCAGCATTTT. It is translated as CASSEAVVPLYSNQPQHF.

By sample share, this clone is medium-sized (0.01 to 0.1%). This chain links TRBV7-9 with TRBJ2-7; tentatively, D is TRBD2 (6 bases). Trimming removed 0 bases at V and 7 bases at J, with 10 bases between. This CDR3 comprises 13 residues. Germline CDR1 is SEHNR and CDR2 is FQNEAQ (reference sequence). DNA of the CDR3: TGTGCCAGCAGCTTAGCGGCCGGGAGTGAGCAGTACTTC. Its protein is CASSLAAGSEQYF.

V usage is TRBV13 and J usage is TRBJ2-2, with D uncertain. Trimming removed 0 bases from V and 1 base from J, with 6 bases in between. The CDR3 is 15 residues long. Germline V lookup: CDR1 PRHDT, CDR2 FYEKMQ (reference sequence). The CDR3 spells CASSLGGQNTGELFF. For the CDR3, the DNA is TGTGCCAGCAGCTTAGGCGGTCAGAACACCGGGGAGCTGTTTTTT.

A single count supports this clone. The chain is built from TRBV7-9 and TRBJ2-2; the D call may be TRBD1 or TRBD2 (6 bases each). The V gene's germline CDR1 is SEHNR and CDR2 FQNEAQ (reference sequence). The CDR3 is 16 amino acids. V was clipped by 5 bases and J by 0 bases, with 13 bases between them. The CDR3 loop is CASSPGGDTNTGELFF. CDR3 nucleotide sequence: TGTGCCAGCAGCCCAGGCGGGGACACGAACACCGGGGAGCTGTTTTTT. Complete variable domain (other parts from reference TRBV7-9 and TRBJ2-2): DTGVSQNPRHKITKRGQNVTFRCDPISEHNRLYWYRQTLGQGPEFLTYFQNEAQLEKSRLLSDRFSAERPKGSFSTLEIQRTEQGDSAMYLCASSPGGDTNTGELFFGEGSRLTVL.

The chain has TRBV6-1 and TRBJ2-4, with 7 nucleotides matching TRBD1. V lost 6 bases, J lost 9 bases, and 5 bases stayed unmatched. The CDR3 sequence is 12 residues long. From germline, CDR1 is MNHNS and CDR2 SASEGT. The CDR3 sequence is CASSRDRVIQYF. CDR3 DNA sequence: TGTGCCAGCAGCCGAGACAGGGTCATTCAGTACTTC.

The chain uses TRBV6-1 and TRBJ1-2, with 9 nucleotides matching TRBD1. CDR1 and CDR2 (germline): MNHNS, SASEGT. The V gene end was trimmed by 7 bases and the J gene end by 4 bases; junction bases not matched to a gene: 10. This CDR3 spans 15 amino acids. The CDR3 DNA is TGTGCCAGCATTGTATGGGACAGGGATGGCTATGGCTACACCTTC. Translation gives CASIVWDRDGYGYTF.